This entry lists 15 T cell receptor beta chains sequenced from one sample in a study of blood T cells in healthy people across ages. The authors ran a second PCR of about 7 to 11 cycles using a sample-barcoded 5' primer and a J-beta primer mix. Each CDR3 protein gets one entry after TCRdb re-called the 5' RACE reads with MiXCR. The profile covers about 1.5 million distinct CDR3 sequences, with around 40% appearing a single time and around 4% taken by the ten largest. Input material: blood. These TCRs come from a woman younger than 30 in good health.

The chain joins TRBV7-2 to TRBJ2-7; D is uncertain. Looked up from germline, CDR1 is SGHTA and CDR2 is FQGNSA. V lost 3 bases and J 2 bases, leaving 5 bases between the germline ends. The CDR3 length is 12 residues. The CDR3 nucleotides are TGTGCCAGCAGCTTGTATGCCTACGAGCAGTACTTC. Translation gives CASSLYAYEQYF.

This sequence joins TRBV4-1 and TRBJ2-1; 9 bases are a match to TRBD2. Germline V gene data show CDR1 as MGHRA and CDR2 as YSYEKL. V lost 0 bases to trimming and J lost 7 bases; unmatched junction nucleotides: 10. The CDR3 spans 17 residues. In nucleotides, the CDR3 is TGCGCCAGCAGCCAAGATTTAGTGGCTAGCGGGGAGAATGAGCAGTTCTTC. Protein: CASSQDLVASGENEQFF.

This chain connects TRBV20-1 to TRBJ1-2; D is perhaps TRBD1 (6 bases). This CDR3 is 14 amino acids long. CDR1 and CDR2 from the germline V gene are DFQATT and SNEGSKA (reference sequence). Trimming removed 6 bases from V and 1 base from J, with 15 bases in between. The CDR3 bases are TGCAGTGCCGGGGGCCAGTCGCTTAACTATGGCTACACCTTC. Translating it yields CSAGGQSLNYGYTF.

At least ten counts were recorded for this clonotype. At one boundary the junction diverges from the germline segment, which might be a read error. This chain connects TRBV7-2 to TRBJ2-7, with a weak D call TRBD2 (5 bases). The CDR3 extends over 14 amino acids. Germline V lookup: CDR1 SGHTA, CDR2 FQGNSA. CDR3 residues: CASSFLTGSYEQYF. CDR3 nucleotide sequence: TGCGCCAGCAGCTTCTTGACGGGATCTTACGAGCAGTACTTC.

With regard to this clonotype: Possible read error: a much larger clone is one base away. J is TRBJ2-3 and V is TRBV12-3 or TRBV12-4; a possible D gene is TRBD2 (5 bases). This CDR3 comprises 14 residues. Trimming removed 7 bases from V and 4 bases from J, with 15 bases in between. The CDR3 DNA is TGTGCCAGCACCCCCGGTCCGGAGGCAGATACGCAGTATTTT. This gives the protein CASTPGPEADTQYF.

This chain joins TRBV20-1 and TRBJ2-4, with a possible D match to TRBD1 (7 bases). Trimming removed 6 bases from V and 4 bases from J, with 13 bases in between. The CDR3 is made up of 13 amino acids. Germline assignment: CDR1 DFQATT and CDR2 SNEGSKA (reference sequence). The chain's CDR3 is CSAPTGTKNIQYF. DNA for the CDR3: TGCAGTGCCCCGACAGGGACTAAAAACATTCAGTACTTC.

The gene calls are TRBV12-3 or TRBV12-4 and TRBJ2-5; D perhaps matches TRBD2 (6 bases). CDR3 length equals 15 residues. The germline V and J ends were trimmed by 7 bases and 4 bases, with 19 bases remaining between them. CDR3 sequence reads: CASTGGQSFRETQYF. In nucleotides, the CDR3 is TGTGCCAGCACAGGAGGGCAATCCTTCAGAGAGACCCAGTACTTC.

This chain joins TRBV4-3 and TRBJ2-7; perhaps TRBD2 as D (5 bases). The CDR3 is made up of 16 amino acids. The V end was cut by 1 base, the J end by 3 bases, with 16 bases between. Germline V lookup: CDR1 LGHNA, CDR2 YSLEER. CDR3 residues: CASSQARVREGYEQYF. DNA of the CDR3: TGCGCCAGCAGCCAAGCCCGAGTCCGTGAGGGCTACGAGCAGTACTTC.

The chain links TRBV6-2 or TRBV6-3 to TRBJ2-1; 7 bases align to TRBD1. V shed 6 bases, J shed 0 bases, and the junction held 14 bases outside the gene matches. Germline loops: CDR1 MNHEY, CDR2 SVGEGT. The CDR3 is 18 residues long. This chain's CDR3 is CASRQTVRTGNSYNEQFF. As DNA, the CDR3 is TGTGCCAGCAGACAAACGGTGAGGACAGGAAACTCCTACAATGAGCAGTTCTTC.

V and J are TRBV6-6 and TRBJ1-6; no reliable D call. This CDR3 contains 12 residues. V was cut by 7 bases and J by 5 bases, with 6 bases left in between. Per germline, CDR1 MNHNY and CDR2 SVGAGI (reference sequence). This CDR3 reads CASKLDNSPLHF. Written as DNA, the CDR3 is TGTGCCAGCAAACTCGATAATTCACCCCTCCACTTT.

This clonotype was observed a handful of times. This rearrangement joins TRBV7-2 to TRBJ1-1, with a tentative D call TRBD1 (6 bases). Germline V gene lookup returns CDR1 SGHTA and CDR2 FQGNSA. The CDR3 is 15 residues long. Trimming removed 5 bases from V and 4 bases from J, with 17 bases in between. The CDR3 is CASSLSTGSSTEAFF. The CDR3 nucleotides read TGTGCCAGCAGCCTGAGTACAGGGTCTTCCACTGAAGCTTTCTTT.

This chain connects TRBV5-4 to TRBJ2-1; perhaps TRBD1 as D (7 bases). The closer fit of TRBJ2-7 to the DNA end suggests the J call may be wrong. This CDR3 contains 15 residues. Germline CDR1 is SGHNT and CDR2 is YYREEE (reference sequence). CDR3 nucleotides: TGTGCCAGCAGCGCCGGGACAGCGGGCTACAATGAGCAGTACTTC. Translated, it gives CASSAGTAGYNEQYF.

CDR3 residues: CASSFAGGAVFYNEQFF. The CDR3 DNA reads TGTGCCAGCAGTTTTGCGGGAGGGGCCGTCTTCTACAATGAGCAGTTCTTC. V usage is TRBV6-2 or TRBV6-3 and J usage is TRBJ2-1; 9 nucleotides align to TRBD2. The J segment lost 3 bases and the V segment lost 4 bases, leaving 10 bases of the junction unmatched. Germline CDR1 and CDR2: MNHEY and SVGEGT. The CDR3 has 17 amino acids.

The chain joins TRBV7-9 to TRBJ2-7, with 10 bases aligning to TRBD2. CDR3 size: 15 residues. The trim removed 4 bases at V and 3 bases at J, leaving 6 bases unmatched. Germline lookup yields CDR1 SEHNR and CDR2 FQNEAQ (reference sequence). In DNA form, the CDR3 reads TGTGCCAGCAGCTCCCCGGGACTAGCGAGCTACGAGCAGTACTTC. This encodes CASSSPGLASYEQYF.

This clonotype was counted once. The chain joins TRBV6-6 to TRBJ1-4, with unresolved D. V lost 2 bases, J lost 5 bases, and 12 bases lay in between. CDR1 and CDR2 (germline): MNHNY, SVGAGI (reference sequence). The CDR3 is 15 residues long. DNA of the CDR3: TGTGCCAGCAGTTACCGGGCTCCGGGAAATGAAAAACTGTTTTTT. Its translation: CASSYRAPGNEKLFF.